This T cell receptor beta chain originates from a study of chronic HIV infection and antiretroviral therapy. TCRdb called the 5' RACE reads again in MiXCR, with one record for every CDR3 protein. The data show approximately 30,000 distinct CDR3 sequences, with roughly 9.1% seen just once and about 2.4% held by the top ten. Trimming removed 5 bases from V and 6 bases from J, with 19 bases in between. Germline values: CDR1 LGHNA, CDR2 YSLEER. This CDR3 region has 15 residues. This sequence joins TRBV4-3 and TRBJ1-2; unclear D gene. The sample taken for sequencing was peripheral blood. The sequence was collected from an adult who had HIV and had not received antiretroviral therapy, or was an uninfected healthy control (not recorded which). CDR3: CASSFTDEFSNGYTF. The CDR3 DNA sequence: TGCGCCAGCAGCTTTACAGACGAGTTTTCGAATGGCTACACCTTC.